What follows are 13 T cell receptor beta chains derived from one specimen sequenced in a study of read filtering for tumor transcriptome and immune sequencing. This library used around 400 ng RNA and molecular barcoded adaptors spanning alpha/delta and beta/gamma chains. MiXCR was run by TCRdb on the reads, yielding one entry per CDR3 protein. Of fewer than 100,000 distinct CDR3 sequences listed, approximately 13% are singletons. Sample: a population of CD138-negative cells sorted from bone marrow. These receptors all stem from a donor aged 40 or older with multiple myeloma.

This sequence joins TRBV6-5 and TRBJ1-2; D is perhaps TRBD1 (6 bases). Germline CDR1 and CDR2: MNHEY and SVGAGI. The CDR3 spans 15 residues. V gave up 5 bases and J gave up 4 bases, with 17 bases separating them. CDR3 protein: CASSKKWDTSYGYTF. DNA for the CDR3: TGTGCCAGCAGTAAGAAATGGGACACCAGCTATGGCTACACCTTC.

Concerning this clonotype itself: This likely comes from a read error, as the CDR3 has no conserved phenylalanine or tryptophan at its end. The V call is TRBV7-2, the J call TRBJ2-7, with 7 nucleotides matching TRBD1. Germline V gene lookup returns CDR1 SGHTA and CDR2 FQGNSA. The length of the CDR3 is 15 residues. The chain's CDR3 is CASSFRDSSSCEQYL. The CDR3 DNA sequence: TGTGCCAGCAGCTTCAGGGACAGCAGCTCCTGCGAGCAGTACCTC.

Of note for this clonotype: At one end the junction does not follow the germline gene, possibly because of a read error. The rearrangement links TRBV7-9 to TRBJ2-2; TRBD2 is a possible D gene (5 bases). The germline gives CDR1 SEHNR, CDR2 FQNEAQ (reference sequence). The CDR3 sequence is 14 residues long. For the CDR3, the DNA is TGTGCCGGCAGTTCGGCAGTGAACACCGGGGAGCTGTCTTTT. This gives the protein CAGSSAVNTGELSF.

By share, this clonotype counts as medium-sized. V usage is TRBV6-5 and J usage is TRBJ2-6; D uncertain. From germline, CDR1 is MNHEY and CDR2 SVGAGI. V shed 6 bases and J shed 3 bases, with 3 bases lying between them. The CDR3 loop spans 12 amino acids. CDR3 nucleotides: TGTGCCAGCAGGGATGGGGCCAACGTCCTGACTTTC. Translation gives CASRDGANVLTF.

This clonotype was seen at least ten times. This sequence joins TRBV5-1 and TRBJ2-1; TRBD1 or TRBD2 may be the D gene (5 bases each). The germline CDR1 and CDR2 sequences are SGHRS and YFSETQ. This CDR3 is 16 amino acids long. Trimming cost V 0 bases and J 5 bases, with 15 bases left between them. The CDR3 region has the DNA TGCGCCAGCAGCTTGGCCGGTGGGGGACCCCACAATGAGCAGTTCTTC. Translating it yields CASSLAGGGPHNEQFF.

This clonotype was picked up many times. V and J are TRBV5-4 and TRBJ1-1; D is uncertain. V was trimmed by 0 bases and J by 0 bases, leaving 9 bases between them. Germline assignment: CDR1 SGHNT and CDR2 YYREEE (reference sequence). This CDR3 is built from 15 residues. DNA for the CDR3: TGTGCCAGCAGCTTGGGTGCCAGGATGAACACTGAAGCTTTCTTT. This encodes CASSLGARMNTEAFF. The complete variable domain, with remaining parts taken from reference TRBV5-4 and TRBJ1-1, reads ETGVTQSPTHLIKTRGQQVTLRCSSQSGHNTVSWYQQALGQGPQFIFQYYREEENGRGNFPPRFSGLQFPNYSSELNVNALELDDSALYLCASSLGARMNTEAFFGQGTRLTVV.

This clonotype was picked up many times. The gene calls are TRBV12-3 or TRBV12-4 and TRBJ2-3, with 9 nucleotides matching TRBD2. Germline trimming cut 2 bases from V and 11 bases from J; bases unmatched to any gene: 8. The CDR3 length is 14 residues. This CDR3 reads CASSLNLAGAQQYF. CDR3 in DNA: TGTGCCAGCAGTTTAAATTTAGCGGGAGCTCAGCAGTATTTT.

There are many counts of this clonotype. The genes are TRBV7-2 and TRBJ1-2; 8 nucleotides agree with TRBD1. With 5 bases clipped from V and 4 bases from J, the junction kept 9 bases outside the gene matches. The CDR3 sequence is 15 residues long. In germline, CDR1 is SGHTA, CDR2 FQGNSA. CDR3 DNA: TGTGCCAGCAGCCCCTGGACAGGGAGGTCCTATGGCTACACCTTC. Residues: CASSPWTGRSYGYTF.

The table lists this clonotype with many counts. The rearrangement joins TRBV25-1 to TRBJ2-6; no clear D. This CDR3 has 18 residues. Per germline, CDR1 MGHDK and CDR2 SYGVNS. Trimming removed 10 bases from V and 0 bases from J, with 22 bases in between. As DNA, the CDR3 is TGTGCCACTCAGGAAGAACCGGGTTTGAGCTCTGGGGCCAACGTCCTGACTTTC. It translates to CATQEEPGLSSGANVLTF.

This clonotype came up many times. This chain connects TRBV10-3 to TRBJ1-5; D remains ambiguous. The CDR3 sequence is 13 residues long. V shed 4 bases and J shed 6 bases, with 10 bases lying between them. Germline-derived CDR1 and CDR2 are ENHRY and SYGVKD. The CDR3 protein is CAISGQHGQPQHF. In nucleotides, the CDR3 is TGTGCCATCAGTGGGCAGCACGGTCAGCCCCAGCATTTT.

This clonotype appeared many times. This chain connects TRBV9 to TRBJ2-2, with 11 positions matching TRBD1. From germline, CDR1 is SGDLS and CDR2 YYNGEE. The CDR3 loop spans 18 amino acids. V lost 3 bases and J lost 4; bases outside the gene matches: 11. For the CDR3, the DNA is TGTGCCAGCAGCGCCCGGGACAGGGGGGGTCTGCGCACCGGGGAGCTGTTTTTT. It yields the protein CASSARDRGGLRTGELFF.

This clonotype appeared many times. The chain combines TRBV6-5 with TRBJ2-5, with 8 bases matching TRBD1. V shed 6 bases and J 5 bases; nucleotides not matched to a gene: 8. This CDR3 spans 14 amino acids. The germline V gene encodes CDR1 MNHEY and CDR2 SVGAGI. The CDR3 DNA is TGTGCCAGCAGGCCGGGACAGGAGGGCGAGACCCAGTACTTC. As protein: CASRPGQEGETQYF.

This clonotype was seen repeatedly, ten times or more. This rearrangement joins TRBV6-1 to TRBJ2-6; D is undetermined. The CDR3 is made up of 15 amino acids. The V gene lost 5 bases and the J gene lost 3 bases, with 11 bases spanning the gap. Looked up from germline, CDR1 is MNHNS and CDR2 is SASEGT. In DNA, the CDR3 is TGTGCCAGCAGTCCCTTAGGGAATGGGGCCAACGTCCTGACTTTC. Translation gives CASSPLGNGANVLTF.